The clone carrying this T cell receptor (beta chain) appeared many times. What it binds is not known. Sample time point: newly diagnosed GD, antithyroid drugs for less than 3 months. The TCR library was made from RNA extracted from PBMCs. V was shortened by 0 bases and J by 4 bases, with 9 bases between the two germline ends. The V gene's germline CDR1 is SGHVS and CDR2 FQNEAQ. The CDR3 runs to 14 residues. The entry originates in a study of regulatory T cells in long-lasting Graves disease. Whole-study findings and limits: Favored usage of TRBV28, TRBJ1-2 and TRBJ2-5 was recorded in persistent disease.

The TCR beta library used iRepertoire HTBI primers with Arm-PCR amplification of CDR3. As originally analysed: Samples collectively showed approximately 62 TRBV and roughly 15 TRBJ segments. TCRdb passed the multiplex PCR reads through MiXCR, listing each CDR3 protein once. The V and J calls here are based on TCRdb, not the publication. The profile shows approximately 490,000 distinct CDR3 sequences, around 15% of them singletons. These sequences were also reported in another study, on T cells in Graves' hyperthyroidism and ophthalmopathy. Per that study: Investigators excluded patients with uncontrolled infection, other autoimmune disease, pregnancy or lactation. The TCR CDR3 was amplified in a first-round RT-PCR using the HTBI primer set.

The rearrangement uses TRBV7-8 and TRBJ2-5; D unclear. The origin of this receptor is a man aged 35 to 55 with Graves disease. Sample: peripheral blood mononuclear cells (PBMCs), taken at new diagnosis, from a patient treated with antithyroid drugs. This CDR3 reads CASSLARMVETQYF. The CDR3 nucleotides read TGTGCCAGCAGCTTAGCCAGGATGGTAGAGACCCAGTACTTC.